This paragraph reports one T cell receptor (beta chain). The antigen is undetermined. The CDR3 contains 15 residues. From germline, CDR1 is SGHTA and CDR2 FQGNSA. 5'RACE template switching with UMIs produced the TCR beta cDNA. TCRdb reanalyzed the 5' RACE reads, giving one entry per CDR3 protein sequence and no DNA. The listing records approximately 380,000 distinct CDR3 sequences. The data are from a study of T cells expressing NK-cell markers. At the level of the study: The eight sequenced donors comprised seven who were HCMV-seropositive and one who was seronegative. General study points: The leading position in the CD3+CD56-NKG2C+ fraction of a few donors also went to these clonotypes.

This clonotype originated in a man between 18 and 69 years old in good health. Specimen: blood T cells: a sorted CD56 or NKG2C T cell subset, CD4+ or CD8+ T cells, or bulk PBMC T cells (not recorded which). The V and J genes are TRBV7-2 and TRBJ2-3; TCRdb's D call of TRBD2 is untestable without DNA. The CDR3 here is CASSDGLAGGSEQYF. The complete variable domain, with remaining parts taken from reference TRBV7-2 and TRBJ2-3, reads GAGVSQSPSNKVTEKGKDVELRCDPISGHTALYWYRQSLGQGLEFLIYFQGNSAPDKSGLPSDRFSAERTGGSVSTLTIQRTQQEDSAVYLCASSDGLAGGSEQYFGPGTRLTVL.